This passage covers 8 T cell receptor beta chains from one sample sequenced in a study of CD8+ T cells in alopecia areata. Treatment defined: oral pan-JAK inhibitor, 5-10 mg twice daily. Following extraction, RNA underwent reverse transcription to cDNA, which served as the sequencing template. Sequenced by immunoSEQ multiplex PCR; TCRdb stores in-frame clones only, minus some. The sample lists some 190,000 clones, approximately 51% seen once, with 10% in the top ten. The source was CD8+ T cells sorted from blood, collected at week 52, from a patient treated with tofacitinib. The receptors stem from a human donor with alopecia areata.

The CDR3 sequence: CASSGSTDTQYF. The CDR3 DNA sequence: TGTGCCAGCAGTGGTAGCACAGATACGCAGTATTTT. This chain uses TRBV6-1 with TRBJ2-3; D not resolved. Germline V lookup: CDR1 MNHNS, CDR2 SASEGT. V lost 4 bases to trimming and J lost 0 bases, with 2 bases between them. The CDR3 has 12 residues.

As to this clone: The germline gene is not matched at one end of the junction; a read error may be the cause. The rearrangement links TRBV5-6 to TRBJ1-6; 7 positions agree with TRBD1. Germline CDR1 is SGHDT and CDR2 is YYEEEE. The CDR3 sequence is 13 residues long. The CDR3, as DNA: TGTGCCAGCAACTTGGACAGGAATTCACCCCTCCACTTT. It yields the protein CASNLDRNSPLHF. The full variable domain, completed using reference TRBV5-6 and TRBJ1-6, is DAGVTQSPTHLIKTRGQQVTLRCSPKSGHDTVSWYQQALGQGPQFIFQYYEEEERQRGNFPDRFSGHQFPNYSSELNVNALLLGDSALYLCASNLDRNSPLHFGNGTRLTVT.

CDR3 residues: CASSGAGATDTQYF. As DNA, the CDR3 is TGTGCCAGCAGTGGAGCGGGGGCCACAGATACGCAGTATTTT. This chain uses TRBV6-4 with TRBJ2-3; 8 bases fit TRBD2. Germline CDR1 MRHNA, CDR2 SNTAGT. J was trimmed by 2 bases and V by 4 bases; bases with no gene match: 2. This CDR3 contains 14 residues.

The chain links TRBV5-1 to TRBJ2-2; D gene ambiguous. Germline loops: CDR1 SGHRS, CDR2 YFSETQ. Trimming took 4 bases from V and 5 from J, leaving 12 bases between them. There are 14 residues in the CDR3. In nucleotides, the CDR3 is TGCGCCAGCAGCACGACGAAACTAACCGGGGAGCTGTTTTTT. It is translated as CASSTTKLTGELFF. Together with reference TRBV5-1 and TRBJ2-2, the CDR3 gives the full variable domain: KAGVTQTPRYLIKTRGQQVTLSCSPISGHRSVSWYQQTPGQGLQFLFEYFSETQRNKGNFPGRFSGRQFSNSRSEMNVSTLELGDSALYLCASSTTKLTGELFFGEGSRLTVL.

A word on this clone: The sample carries other DNA sequences with the same CDR3. CDR3 DNA sequence: TGTGCCAGCAGCTTCGGGACAGGGTCCTACGAGCAGTACTTC. Its translation: CASSFGTGSYEQYF. This sequence joins TRBV13 and TRBJ2-7, with TRBD1 matching 9 bases. CDR3 length: 14 amino acids. V shed 3 bases, J shed 1 base, and the junction held 1 base outside the gene matches. Per the germline V gene, CDR1 is PRHDT and CDR2 is FYEKMQ (reference sequence).

The rearrangement uses TRBV13 and TRBJ1-2; D is uncertain. V shed 5 bases and J shed 2 bases, with 9 bases lying between them. Germline CDR1 and CDR2: PRHDT and FYEKMQ (reference sequence). The CDR3 spans 13 residues. Written as DNA, the CDR3 is TGTGCCAGCAGCCACCCACCAAACTATGGCTACACCTTC. It specifies CASSHPPNYGYTF.

The gene calls are TRBV11-1 and TRBJ2-7; weak D call: TRBD1 (6 bases). Germline loops: CDR1 SGHAT, CDR2 FQDESV (reference sequence). The CDR3 is 12 amino acids. V was clipped by 5 bases and J by 5 bases, with 10 bases between them. CDR3 sequence: CASSPRDNEQYF. Written as DNA, the CDR3 is TGTGCCAGCAGCCCCAGGGACAACGAGCAGTACTTC.

This rearrangement joins TRBV29-1 to TRBJ2-3; D remains ambiguous. Germline-derived CDR1 and CDR2 are SQVTM and ANQGSEA. This CDR3 spans 13 amino acids. Trimming pared 4 bases from V and 2 bases from J, leaving 10 bases between. For the CDR3, the DNA is TGCAGCGTTGTTCACAGCTACACAGATACGCAGTATTTT. Protein: CSVVHSYTDTQYF.